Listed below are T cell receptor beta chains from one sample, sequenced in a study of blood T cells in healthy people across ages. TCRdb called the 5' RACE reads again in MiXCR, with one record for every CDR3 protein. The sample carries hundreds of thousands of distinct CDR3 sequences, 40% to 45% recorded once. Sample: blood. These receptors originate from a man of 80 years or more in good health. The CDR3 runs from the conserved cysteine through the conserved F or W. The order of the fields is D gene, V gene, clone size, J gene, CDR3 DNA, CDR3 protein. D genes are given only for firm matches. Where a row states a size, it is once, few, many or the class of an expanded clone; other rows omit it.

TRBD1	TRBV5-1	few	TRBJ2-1	TGCGCCAGCGATCTACAGGGGTCCTACAATGAGCAGTTCTTC	CASDLQGSYNEQFF
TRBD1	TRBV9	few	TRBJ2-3	TGTGCCAGCAGCGTACGTTCAGGGGGCAATACAGATACGCAGTATTTT	CASSVRSGGNTDTQYF
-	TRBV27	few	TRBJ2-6	TGTGCCAGCAGTTTACTTGGACCGATCTCTGGGGCCAACGTCCTGACTTTC	CASSLLGPISGANVLTF
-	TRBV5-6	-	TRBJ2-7	TGTGCCAGCAGCTTGAAAGTGAGCAGGGTCTACGAGCAGTACTTC	CASSLKVSRVYEQYF
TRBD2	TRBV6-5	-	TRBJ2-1	TGTGCCAGCAGGGGGACTAGACAACACAACAATGAGCAGTTCTTC	CASRGTRQHNNEQFF
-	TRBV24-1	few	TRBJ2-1	TGTGCCACCAGTGGAGGCGGGATGGAGCAGTTCTTC	CATSGGGMEQFF
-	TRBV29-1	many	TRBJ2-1	TGCAGCGTTGGATATAGGGCTAACAATGAGCAGTTCTTC	CSVGYRANNEQFF
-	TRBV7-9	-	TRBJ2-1	TGTGCCAGCAGCTTAGAACAGGGCTGGGTCAATGAGCAGTTCTTC	CASSLEQGWVNEQFF
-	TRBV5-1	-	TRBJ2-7	TGCGCCAGCAGCTTGACGGGCAGAAAAGCCTACGAGCAGTACTTC	CASSLTGRKAYEQYF
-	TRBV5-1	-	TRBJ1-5	TGCGCCAGCAGCGTTGCGGGGGGCGTCAATCAGCCCCAGCATTTT	CASSVAGGVNQPQHF
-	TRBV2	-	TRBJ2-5	TGTACCAGCAGTGAAGAGAGGGGGAGCAATGAGCAGTACTTC	CTSSEERGSNEQYF
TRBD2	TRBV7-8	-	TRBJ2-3	TGTGCCAGCAGCTTAGAGGTTAGCGGGGGGGCCCGGACAGATACGCAGTATTTT	CASSLEVSGGARTDTQYF
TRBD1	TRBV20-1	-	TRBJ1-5	TGCAGTGCCGTCAGGGGGCTAAGCAATCAGCCCCAGCATTTT	CSAVRGLSNQPQHF
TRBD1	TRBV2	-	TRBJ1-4	TGTGCCAGCAGTTCAGGACAGGGGCTTGAAAAACTGTTTTTT	CASSSGQGLEKLFF
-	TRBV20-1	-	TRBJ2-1	TGCAGTGCTAGAGATGTGCAGGGGTGGGATGAGCAGTTCTTC	CSARDVQGWDEQFF
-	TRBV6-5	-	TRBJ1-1	TGTGCCAGCAGTCAATACGGACAGAAAAACACTGAAGCTTTCTTT	CASSQYGQKNTEAFF
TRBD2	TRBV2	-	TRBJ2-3	TGTGCCAGCAGTGGGGGGCCTAGCGGGGTAAGCACAGATACGCAGTATTTT	CASSGGPSGVSTDTQYF
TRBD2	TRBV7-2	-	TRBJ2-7	TGTGCCAGCAGCTTAGGGGTAGCGGGATCGGTCGAGCAGTACTTC	CASSLGVAGSVEQYF
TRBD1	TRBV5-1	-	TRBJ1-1	TGCGCCAGCAGCTACAGCGGACAGGGTCGAACTGAAGCTTTCTTT	CASSYSGQGRTEAFF
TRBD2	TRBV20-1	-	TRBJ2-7	TGCAGTGCTAGAGGATTAGCGGGAGGGCCTGAGCAGTACTTC	CSARGLAGGPEQYF
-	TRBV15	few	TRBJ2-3	TGTGCCACCAGCAGAGATCTGAGTGGCGGGATGAGGCAGTATTTT	CATSRDLSGGMRQYF
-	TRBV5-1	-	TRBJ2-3	TGCGCCAGCTCGCGGACGACTAGCACAGATACGCAGTATTTT	CASSRTTSTDTQYF
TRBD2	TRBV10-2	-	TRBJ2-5	TGCGCCAGCAGTGAGTCAAGGGGCGCGGGGGGTGAGCAGTACTTC	CASSESRGAGGEQYF
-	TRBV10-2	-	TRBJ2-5	TGCGCCAGCAGTGAGTCGACAGAGAAAACAGTGGAGACCCAGTACTTC	CASSESTEKTVETQYF
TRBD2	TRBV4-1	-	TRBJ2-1	TGCGCCAGCAGCCAAGTGCCGGGGGGGACCCCAGGTGAGCAGTTCTTC	CASSQVPGGTPGEQFF
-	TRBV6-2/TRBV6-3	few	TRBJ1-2	TGTGCCAGCAGTGACTCGATCCAGGAAGACTACACCTTC	CASSDSIQEDYTF
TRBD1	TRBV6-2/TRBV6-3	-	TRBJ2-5	TGTGCCAGCAGTTGGGACAGGGGGCAAGAGACCCAGTACTTC	CASSWDRGQETQYF
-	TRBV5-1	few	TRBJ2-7	TGCGCCAGCAGACCACAAACAACCACCTACGAGCAGTACTTC	CASRPQTTTYEQYF
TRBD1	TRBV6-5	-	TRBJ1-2	TGTGCCAGCAGTGCCGGGACAGGGGACTATGGCTACACCTTC	CASSAGTGDYGYTF
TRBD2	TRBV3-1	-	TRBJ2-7	TGTGCCAGCAGCCCACCGGGACTAACATACGAGCAGTACTTC	CASSPPGLTYEQYF
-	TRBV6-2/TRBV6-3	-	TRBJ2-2	TGTGCCAGCAGTTATTTTCCCAGGGCCGGGGAGCTGTTTTTT	CASSYFPRAGELFF
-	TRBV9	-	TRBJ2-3	TGTGCCAGCAGCGACAGGGTTGGGGTATCGGATACGCAGTATTTT	CASSDRVGVSDTQYF
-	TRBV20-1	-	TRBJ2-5	TGCAGTGCTGGCAGGGTCAATGAGCAGTACTTC	CSAGRVNEQYF
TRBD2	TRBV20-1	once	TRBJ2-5	TGCAGTGCTAGACTCTCCCTAGGATCTAGCGGGAGCTACAATGAGCAGTACTTC	CSARLSLGSSGSYNEQYF
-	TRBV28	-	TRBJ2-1	TGTGCCAGCAGCCCAATCCTGGTTGGGGGGAGGTGGTCCTACAATGAGCAGTTCTTC	CASSPILVGGRWSYNEQFF
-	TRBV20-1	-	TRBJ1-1	TGCAGTGCTAGAGTGGTGGACACTGAAGCTTTCTTT	CSARVVDTEAFF
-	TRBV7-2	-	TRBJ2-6	TGTGCCAGCAGCTTAAGGGGGGAGGCTGGGGCCAACGTCCTGACTTTC	CASSLRGEAGANVLTF
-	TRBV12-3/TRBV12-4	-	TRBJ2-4	TGTGCCAGCAGTTTCCAGGGTAACGCCAAAAACATTCAGTACTTC	CASSFQGNAKNIQYF
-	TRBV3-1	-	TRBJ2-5	TGTGCCAGCAGCCAAGATCTTGGGAGCACCTCGGGAGAGACCCAGTACTTC	CASSQDLGSTSGETQYF
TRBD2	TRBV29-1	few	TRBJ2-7	TGCAGCGTTGAGGTTAGCGGGAGGTCCGTTCACAATGAGCAGTACTTC	CSVEVSGRSVHNEQYF
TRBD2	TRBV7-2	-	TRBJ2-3	TGTGCCAGCAGCTTAGTGATGGCTAGCGGGGGGGTCACAGATACGCAGTATTTT	CASSLVMASGGVTDTQYF
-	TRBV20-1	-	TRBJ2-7	TGCAGTGCTAGTCTCCTTTTGGACGGTTACGAGCAGTACTTC	CSASLLLDGYEQYF
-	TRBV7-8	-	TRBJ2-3	TGTGCCAGCAGCCACCGGACAAACACAGATACGCAGTATTTT	CASSHRTNTDTQYF
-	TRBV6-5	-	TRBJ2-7	TGTGCCAGCAGTTACGAGAGTACAGTCGAGCAGTACTTC	CASSYESTVEQYF
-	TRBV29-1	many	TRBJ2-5	TGCAGCGTTCGGCCCCAGAACCAAGAGACCCAGTACTTC	CSVRPQNQETQYF
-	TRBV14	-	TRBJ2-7	TGTGCCAGCAGCAGTTACAGGAAACCGGGAACCCAATACGAGCAGTACTTC	CASSSYRKPGTQYEQYF
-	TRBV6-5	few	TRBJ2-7	TGTGCCATCCATGTTCGGTCTAAGGTCGAGCAGTACTTC	CAIHVRSKVEQYF
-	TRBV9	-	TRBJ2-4	TGTGCCAGCAGCGTGCCCACGGGCGGAATAGCCAAAAACATTCAGTACTTC	CASSVPTGGIAKNIQYF
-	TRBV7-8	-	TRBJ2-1	TGTGCCAGCAGCTTAGCGGATCCACTCAATGAGCAGTTCTTC	CASSLADPLNEQFF
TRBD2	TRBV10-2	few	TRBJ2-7	TGCGCCAGCAGTGATCGGGGGGAAGGCTACGAGCAGTACTTC	CASSDRGEGYEQYF
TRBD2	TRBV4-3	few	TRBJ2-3	TGCGCCAGCAGCCACGACCCCGGGGGAAGCGGGGGGCCCTGGGATAGGGATACGCAGTATTTT	CASSHDPGGSGGPWDRDTQYF
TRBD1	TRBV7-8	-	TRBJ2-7	TGTGCCAGCAGCTTAGTTACAGGGGGCGGAGGATCCTACGAGCAGTACTTC	CASSLVTGGGGSYEQYF
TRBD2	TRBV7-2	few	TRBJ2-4	TGTGCCAGCAGCTTACCAGCGGGGGGGCGTGTAGAGCAGTACTTC	CASSLPAGGRVEQYF
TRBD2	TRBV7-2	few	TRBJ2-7	TGTGCCAGCAGCGCTCAGGGAGGGAGTCGGTACTTC	CASSAQGGSRYF
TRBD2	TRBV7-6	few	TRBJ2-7	TGTGCCAGCAGAAAAGCGACTAGCGGGACGTCCGAGCAGTACTTC	CASRKATSGTSEQYF